Below, 30 T cell receptor beta chains from the same sample are listed, as sequenced in a study of PD-L1 blockade in urothelial cancer. The method was immunoSEQ multiplex PCR; TCRdb's version includes in-frame clones alone and lacks a portion of them. The repertoire includes about 72,000 clones, around 86% of them detected once, and more than 13% sits in the top ten. Described time point: pretreatment peripheral blood. The sample consisted of PBMCs, taken around atezolizumab (anti-PD-L1) treatment. These receptors were taken from a man aged 60 to 75 with urothelial cancer.

The chain joins TRBV11-3 to TRBJ2-3; 12 nucleotides align to TRBD2. V lost 5 bases to trimming and J lost 6 bases; unmatched junction nucleotides: 6. Germline V lookup: CDR1 SGHNT, CDR2 YENEEA. This CDR3 spans 15 amino acids. CDR3 DNA sequence: TGTGCCAGCAGCCAGACTAGCGGGGGAATCGATACGCAGTATTTT. It yields the protein CASSQTSGGIDTQYF.

The V call is TRBV16, the J call TRBJ1-5, with D unclear. The CDR3 sequence is 16 residues long. Trimming shortened V by 4 bases and J by 3 bases, and 16 bases separated the two germline ends. Germline assignment: CDR1 KGHSY and CDR2 FQNENV. The CDR3, as DNA: TGTGCCAGCAGCCGGAACGAAAGGCGGATCAATCAGCCCCAGCATTTT. Protein sequence: CASSRNERRINQPQHF.

This clone was found once. This chain uses TRBV5-1 with TRBJ2-5, with 7 bases that match TRBD1. CDR1 is SGHRS, CDR2 YFSETQ, per germline. Trimming took 5 bases from V and 2 from J; bases not matched to a gene: 9. The CDR3 has 15 amino acids. The chain's CDR3 is CASSSTGTEQETQYF. The CDR3 region has the DNA TGCGCCAGCAGTTCTACCGGGACAGAGCAAGAGACCCAGTACTTC.

The V gene is TRBV7-3, the J gene TRBJ2-3, with 8 bases aligning to TRBD2. CDR1 and CDR2 from the germline V gene are SGHTA and FQGTGA. V lost 2 bases, J lost 4 bases, and 8 bases stayed unmatched. The length of the CDR3 is 16 residues. For the CDR3, the DNA is TGTGCCAGCAGCTTAGGACTAGCTAGGTTCGCAGATACGCAGTATTTT. Translating it yields CASSLGLARFADTQYF. The whole variable domain, remainder taken from reference TRBV7-3 and TRBJ2-3, is GAGVSQTPSNKVTEKGKYVELRCDPISGHTALYWYRQSLGQGPEFLIYFQGTGAADDSGLPNDRFFAVRPEGSVSTLKIQRTERGDSAVYLCASSLGLARFADTQYFGPGTRLTVL.

The chain is built from TRBV5-6 and TRBJ2-1; a weak D match, TRBD2 (5 bases). V gave up 1 base and J gave up 12 bases, with 20 bases separating them. CDR1 and CDR2 from the germline V gene are SGHDT and YYEEEE. CDR3 length: 15 residues. The CDR3 sequence: CASSLFGGGGNRQFF. For the CDR3, the DNA is TGTGCCAGCAGCTTGTTCGGAGGCGGAGGTAACAGGCAGTTCTTC.

J is TRBJ2-5 and V is TRBV5-1; 10 nucleotides line up with TRBD2. CDR3 size: 15 residues. CDR1 and CDR2 (germline): SGHRS, YFSETQ. Trimming cost V 0 bases and J 5 bases; bases outside gene matches: 4. CDR3 residues: CASSLELAGTETQYF. In DNA form, the CDR3 reads TGCGCCAGCAGCTTGGAACTAGCGGGGACGGAGACCCAGTACTTC.

CDR3 sequence reads: CAWRKGGWTGELFF. CDR3 nucleotides: TGTGCCTGGAGAAAAGGGGGCTGGACCGGGGAGCTGTTTTTT. The chain has TRBV30 and TRBJ2-2, with TRBD1 identical over 7 bases. Germline V gene lookup returns CDR1 GTSNPN and CDR2 SVGIG (reference sequence). J lost 5 bases, V lost 3 bases, and 6 bases had no gene match. The CDR3 covers 14 residues.

The CDR3 coding sequence is TGCGCCAGCAGCACGGTAGCGGACCAAGAGACCCAGTACTTC. Protein: CASSTVADQETQYF. The chain joins TRBV5-1 to TRBJ2-5; possibly TRBD2 for D (6 bases). There are 14 residues in the CDR3. The germline V and J ends were trimmed by 4 bases and 0 bases, with 10 bases remaining between them. Germline V gene data show CDR1 as SGHRS and CDR2 as YFSETQ.

The chain joins TRBV10-3 to TRBJ1-2, with 11 bases fitting TRBD1. Per germline, CDR1 ENHRY and CDR2 SYGVKD. The CDR3 loop spans 13 amino acids. Trimming at V came to 6 bases and at J to 6 bases, leaving 3 bases not matched to a gene. CDR3 amino acids: CAIRPGQGDGYTF. CDR3 DNA: TGTGCCATCAGACCGGGACAGGGGGATGGCTACACCTTC.

The rearrangement links TRBV5-6 to TRBJ1-1; possibly TRBD1 for D (6 bases). Trimming cost V 0 bases and J 5 bases, with 20 bases left between them. CDR3 length: 17 residues. Germline V lookup: CDR1 SGHDT, CDR2 YYEEEE. CDR3 region: CASSLGGRLRGPTEAFF. The CDR3 nucleotides are TGTGCCAGCAGCTTGGGGGGGCGCTTGAGGGGTCCAACTGAAGCTTTCTTT.

The chain couples TRBV6-6 to TRBJ1-3, with TRBD1 identical over 8 bases. V lost 6 bases to trimming and J lost 4 bases; unmatched junction nucleotides: 2. The germline gives CDR1 MNHNY, CDR2 SVGAGI (reference sequence). CDR3 size: 13 residues. DNA for the CDR3: TGTGCCAGCAGCCGGGACAGGGGAAACACCATATATTTT. It yields the protein CASSRDRGNTIYF.

As regards this clone: Other DNA sequences of this sample code for an identical CDR3. The chain has TRBV10-3 and TRBJ1-2; maybe TRBD1 (5 bases). Germline V gene sequence: CDR1 ENHRY, CDR2 SYGVKD. V lost 0 bases, J lost 2 bases, and 7 bases lay in between. The CDR3 consists of 14 residues. The CDR3 loop reads CAISESTENYGYTF. The CDR3 DNA reads as TGTGCCATCAGTGAGTCGACAGAAAACTATGGCTACACCTTC.

The chain joins TRBV4-1 to TRBJ1-2; 7 positions match TRBD1. Trimming cost V 4 bases and J 5 bases; bases outside gene matches: 13. Germline CDR1 is MGHRA and CDR2 is YSYEKL. The CDR3 spans 16 residues. The CDR3: CASSPTNDRAFYGYTF. In nucleotides, the CDR3 is TGCGCCAGCAGCCCTACCAACGACAGGGCGTTTTATGGCTACACCTTC.

The chain links TRBV6-5 to TRBJ2-5, with 7 positions matching TRBD1. V lost 4 bases, J lost 1 base, and 6 bases stayed unmatched. The germline V gene has CDR1 MNHEY and CDR2 SVGAGI. The CDR3 length is 15 residues. The CDR3 reads CASSSRQGIQETQYF. CDR3 in DNA: TGTGCCAGCAGTTCGCGACAGGGAATCCAAGAGACCCAGTACTTC.

The chain employs TRBV4-1 and TRBJ2-1; TRBD2 aligns across 16 bases. The CDR3 consists of 19 residues. Per germline, CDR1 MGHRA and CDR2 YSYEKL. V gave up 4 bases and J gave up 2 bases; unmatched junction bases: 8. DNA of the CDR3: TGCGCCAGCAGCCGGGGACTAGCGGGGGGGCCTTATCCCTACAATGAGCAGTTCTTC. This encodes CASSRGLAGGPYPYNEQFF.

V is TRBV5-1 and J is TRBJ2-5; 9 positions agree with TRBD2. Trimming cost V 4 bases and J 6 bases; bases outside gene matches: 13. Per the germline V gene, CDR1 is SGHRS and CDR2 is YFSETQ. The CDR3 is made up of 16 amino acids. The CDR3 region is CASSREVGGGEKTQYF. The CDR3, as DNA: TGCGCCAGCAGCCGGGAGGTTGGCGGGGGGGAGAAGACCCAGTACTTC.

The gene calls are TRBV16 and TRBJ1-1, with 7 bases that match TRBD1. Germline CDR1 KGHSY, CDR2 FQNENV. Trimming removed 2 bases from V and 3 bases from J; junction bases left unmatched: 9. The CDR3 is 16 amino acids. The CDR3 DNA reads TGTGCCAGCAGCCAAGACAGGGCACGACGCTACACTGAAGCTTTCTTT. This gives the protein CASSQDRARRYTEAFF.

The chain has TRBV30 and TRBJ2-5, with D perhaps matching TRBD2 (6 bases). Germline V lookup: CDR1 GTSNPN, CDR2 SVGIG (reference sequence). Trimming took off 2 bases at V and 2 bases at J, with 21 bases between the two ends. The CDR3 totals 17 residues. CDR3 loop: CAWSLGGSGREQETQYF. CDR3 bases: TGTGCCTGGAGTCTTGGAGGGTCCGGGAGAGAACAAGAGACCCAGTACTTC. The full variable domain, with the rest looked up from reference TRBV30 and TRBJ2-5, is SQTIHQWPATLVQPVGSPLSLECTVEGTSNPNLYWYRQAAGRGLQLLFYSVGIGQISSEVPQNLSASRPQDRQFILSSKKLLLSDSGFYLCAWSLGGSGREQETQYFGPGTRLLVL.

This chain connects TRBV2 to TRBJ1-1, with 9 bases aligning to TRBD1. Unmatched junction bases numbered 13, after V lost 7 bases and J lost 4 bases. Germline assignment: CDR1 SNHLY and CDR2 FYNNEI. This CDR3 comprises 16 residues. CDR3 coding DNA: TGTGCCAGCAAGATCCGGGACAGGGAATCCGGCACTGAAGCTTTCTTT. It yields the protein CASKIRDRESGTEAFF.

With regard to this clone: Other DNA sequences from this sample encode an identical CDR3 as well. This chain uses TRBV6-1 with TRBJ2-1; 10 bases align to TRBD2. The ends lost 2 bases at V and 10 bases at J; junction bases unmatched: 5. Germline V CDR1 and CDR2: MNHNS, SASEGT. CDR3 size: 14 residues. This CDR3 reads CASSELSGGDEQFF. CDR3 nucleotide sequence: TGTGCCAGCAGTGAACTGAGCGGGGGGGACGAGCAGTTCTTC.

This clone was counted once. The chain uses TRBV11-2 and TRBJ2-2, with 9 nucleotides matching TRBD2. J was trimmed by 7 bases and V by 5 bases; bases with no gene match: 2. There are 13 residues in the CDR3. Germline V gene lookup returns CDR1 SGHAT and CDR2 FQNNGV. CDR3 sequence reads: CASSKLAGGELFF. In DNA form, the CDR3 reads TGTGCCAGCAGCAAACTAGCGGGCGGGGAGCTGTTTTTT.

As for this clone: Other DNA sequences in this specimen translate into the identical CDR3. This rearrangement joins TRBV7-2 to TRBJ2-3, with 7 bases identical to TRBD2. Germline CDR1 reads SGHTA; CDR2 reads FQGNSA. After removal of 1 base from V and 0 bases from J, the junction contained 4 bases not matched to a gene. The CDR3 is made up of 16 amino acids. In nucleotides, the CDR3 is TGTGCCAGCAGCTTAGGATTAGCGGGTAGCACAGATACGCAGTATTTT. This codes for CASSLGLAGSTDTQYF.

This chain connects TRBV7-8 to TRBJ2-5; TRBD2 matches 7 bases. CDR1 and CDR2 from the germline V gene are SGHVS and FQNEAQ. The CDR3 runs 15 residues. The junction had 11 bases not matched to a gene; V was cut back by 5 bases and J by 5 bases. CDR3 bases: TGTGCCAGCAGCAAATCGGGACTATCCTCGGAGACCCAGTACTTC. Translation: CASSKSGLSSETQYF.

This chain connects TRBV25-1 to TRBJ1-2; 8 bases line up with TRBD1. The CDR3 runs to 12 residues. Looked up from germline, CDR1 is MGHDK and CDR2 is SYGVNS. With 7 bases clipped from V and 6 bases from J, the junction kept 4 bases outside the gene matches. The CDR3 spells CASTDRGDGYTF. As DNA, the CDR3 is TGTGCCAGCACAGACAGGGGCGATGGCTACACCTTC.

The table lists this clone with a count of one. The chain recombines TRBV29-1 with TRBJ2-7; 7 positions match TRBD1. The CDR3 totals 15 residues. Germline V CDR1 and CDR2: SQVTM, ANQGSEA. V lost 0 bases and J lost 0; bases outside the gene matches: 5. DNA for the CDR3: TGCAGCGTTGAAGATCGGACAGGCAGCTCCTACGAGCAGTACTTC. It codes for CSVEDRTGSSYEQYF.

The genes are TRBV5-1 and TRBJ2-2; no clear D. Germline CDR1 is SGHRS and CDR2 is YFSETQ. The CDR3 contains 15 residues. Trimming left V 0 bases short and J 5 bases short, with 11 bases between. CDR3 DNA sequence: TGCGCCAGCAGCTTGGGGCAGACAAGGACCGGGGAGCTGTTTTTT. Protein product: CASSLGQTRTGELFF.

V is TRBV5-8 and J is TRBJ2-2; D might be TRBD1 (6 bases). CDR3 length: 17 amino acids. Trimming shortened V by 3 bases and J by 1 base, and 16 bases separated the two germline ends. Germline CDR1 is SGHTS and CDR2 is YDEGEE. CDR3 sequence reads: CASSSSYQGWNTGELFF. The CDR3 DNA sequence: TGTGCCAGCAGCTCCTCATATCAGGGGTGGAACACCGGGGAGCTGTTTTTT.

The chain couples TRBV4-1 to TRBJ2-1; weak D call: TRBD1 (5 bases). The CDR3 is 16 residues long. Germline CDR1 MGHRA, CDR2 YSYEKL. V lost 0 bases and J 8 bases, leaving 17 bases between the germline ends. CDR3 sequence: CASSQEGLGESDEQFF. The CDR3 nucleotides are TGCGCCAGCAGCCAAGAAGGTCTAGGGGAAAGCGATGAGCAGTTCTTC.

The chain combines TRBV9 with TRBJ2-2, with 8 bases fitting TRBD1. This CDR3 is built from 16 residues. Per germline, CDR1 SGDLS and CDR2 YYNGEE. With 4 bases clipped from V and 7 bases from J, the junction kept 12 bases outside the gene matches. The CDR3 DNA sequence: TGTGCCAGCAGCCCGAGGAGACAGGGGATGGTCGGGGAGCTGTTTTTT. Amino acids: CASSPRRQGMVGELFF.

The chain employs TRBV5-4 and TRBJ1-2; 10 positions match TRBD1. V was pared by 5 bases and J by 3 bases, with 4 bases of the junction left unmatched. The CDR3 contains 14 residues. Germline V lookup: CDR1 SGHNT, CDR2 YYREEE (reference sequence). The CDR3 is CASSSGQGYYGYTF. The CDR3 nucleotides read TGTGCCAGCAGTTCGGGACAGGGGTACTATGGCTACACCTTC.